This T cell receptor (beta chain) was sequenced during a study of control samples from healthy donors and cancer patients. Profiling relied on immunoSEQ multiplex PCR, and the TCRdb table lists in-frame clones only, not all of them. Found here are 100,000 to 150,000 clones, roughly 87% of them singletons; the top ten hold about 1.8%. The germline CDR1 and CDR2 sequences are SGHAT and FQNNGV. The CDR3 sequence is 14 residues long. V shed 4 bases and J 6 bases; nucleotides not matched to a gene: 2. The sample was blood. This receptor was obtained from a man aged 18 to 29 in good health. The chain combines TRBV11-2 with TRBJ1-5; 11 bases agree with TRBD1. CDR3 residues: CASSSGTGGQPQHF. Here the CDR3 DNA reads TGTGCCAGCAGCTCAGGGACAGGGGGTCAGCCCCAGCATTTT.